This T cell receptor beta chain comes out of a study of blood T cell repertoires in COVID-19. At the level of the study: T cells, B-cell-depleted T cells, or PBMCs provided the cDNA or gDNA that served as material.

The authors' processing: Amplifying reference gene primers gave estimates of nucleated cell counts. The data were produced by immunoSEQ multiplex PCR, yet TCRdb's version contains in-frame clones alone and is incomplete. V, J and clone size were drawn from that table, and D and trimming were deduced from the DNA. The sample holds hundreds of thousands of clones, approximately 78% seen once. The germline CDR1 and CDR2 sequences are SGDLS and YYNGEE. With 4 bases removed from V and 5 bases from J, the gap between germline ends came to 16 bases. The CDR3 totals 15 residues. Material for sequencing was peripheral blood. V and J are TRBV9 and TRBJ2-1; the D gene is possibly TRBD2 (6 bases). This clonotype was obtained from a woman aged 55-75 years with active or convalescent COVID-19. CDR3 protein: CASSSRDFPNNEQFF. CDR3 sequence (DNA): TGTGCCAGCAGCTCCCGGGACTTTCCCAACAATGAGCAGTTCTTC.